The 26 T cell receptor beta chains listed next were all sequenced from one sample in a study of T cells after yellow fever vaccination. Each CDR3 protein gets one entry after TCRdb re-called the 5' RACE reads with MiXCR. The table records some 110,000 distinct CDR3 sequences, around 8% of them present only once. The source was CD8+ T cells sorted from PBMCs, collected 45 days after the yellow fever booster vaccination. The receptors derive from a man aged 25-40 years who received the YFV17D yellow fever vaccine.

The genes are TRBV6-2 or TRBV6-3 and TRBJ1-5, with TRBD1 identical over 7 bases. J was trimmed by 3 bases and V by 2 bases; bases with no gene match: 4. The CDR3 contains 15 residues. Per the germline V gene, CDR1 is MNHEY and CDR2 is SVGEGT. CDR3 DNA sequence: TGTGCCAGCAGTTACCCGGGACAGTTCAATCAGCCCCAGCATTTT. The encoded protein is CASSYPGQFNQPQHF.

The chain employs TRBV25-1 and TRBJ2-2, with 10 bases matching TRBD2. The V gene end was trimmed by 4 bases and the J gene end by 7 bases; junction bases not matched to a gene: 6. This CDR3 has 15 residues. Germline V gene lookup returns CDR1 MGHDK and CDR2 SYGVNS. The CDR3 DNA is TGTGCCAGCAGTGCCCTAGCGGGAGTGGGCGGGGAGCTGTTTTTT. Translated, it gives CASSALAGVGGELFF. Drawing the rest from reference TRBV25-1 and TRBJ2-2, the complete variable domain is EADIYQTPRYLVIGTGKKITLECSQTMGHDKMYWYQQDPGMELHLIHYSYGVNSTEKGDLSSESTVSRIRTEHFPLTLESARPSHTSQYLCASSALAGVGGELFFGEGSRLTVL.

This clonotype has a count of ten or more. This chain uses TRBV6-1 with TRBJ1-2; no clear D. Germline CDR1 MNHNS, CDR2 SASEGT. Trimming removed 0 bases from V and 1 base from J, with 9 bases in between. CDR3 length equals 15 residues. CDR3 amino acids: CASSEAGGINYGYTF. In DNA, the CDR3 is TGTGCCAGCAGTGAAGCCGGCGGTATTAACTATGGCTACACCTTC.

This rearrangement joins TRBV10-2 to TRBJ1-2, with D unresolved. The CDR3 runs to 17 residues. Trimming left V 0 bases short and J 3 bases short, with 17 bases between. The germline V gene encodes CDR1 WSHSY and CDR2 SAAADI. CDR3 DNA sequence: TGCGCCAGCAGTGAGTCAGGAAGTTGGATCGTTGACTATGGCTACACCTTC. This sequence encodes CASSESGSWIVDYGYTF.

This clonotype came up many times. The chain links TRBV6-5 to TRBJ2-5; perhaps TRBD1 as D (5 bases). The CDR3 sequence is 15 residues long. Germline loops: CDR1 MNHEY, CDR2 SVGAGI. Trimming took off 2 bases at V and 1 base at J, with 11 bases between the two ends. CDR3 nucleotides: TGTGCCAGCAGTTACGAGTTAGGGGTCCAAGAGACCCAGTACTTC. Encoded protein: CASSYELGVQETQYF.

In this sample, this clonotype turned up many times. DNA for the CDR3: TGTGCCAGCAGTTACAGGGGCCTGAGGGAGCTGTTTTTT. Its translation: CASSYRGLRELFF. The gene calls are TRBV27 and TRBJ2-2, with 7 nucleotides matching TRBD1. V was pared by 4 bases and J by 9 bases, with 5 bases of the junction left unmatched. This CDR3 spans 13 amino acids. Germline values: CDR1 MNHEY, CDR2 SMNVEV (reference sequence).

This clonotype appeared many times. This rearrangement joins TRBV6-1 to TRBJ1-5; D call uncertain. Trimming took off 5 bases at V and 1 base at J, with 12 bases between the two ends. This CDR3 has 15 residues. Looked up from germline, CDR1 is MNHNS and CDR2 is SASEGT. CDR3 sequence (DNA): TGTGCCAGCAGTCTCACATTGTCCAGCAATCAGCCCCAGCATTTT. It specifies CASSLTLSSNQPQHF.

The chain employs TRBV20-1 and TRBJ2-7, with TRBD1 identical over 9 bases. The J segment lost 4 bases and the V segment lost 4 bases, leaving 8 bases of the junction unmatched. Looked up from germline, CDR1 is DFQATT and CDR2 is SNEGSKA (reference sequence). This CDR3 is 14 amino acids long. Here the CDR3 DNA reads TGCAGTGCTACCCGCCGGGACAGGGCTTACGAGCAGTACTTC. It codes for CSATRRDRAYEQYF.

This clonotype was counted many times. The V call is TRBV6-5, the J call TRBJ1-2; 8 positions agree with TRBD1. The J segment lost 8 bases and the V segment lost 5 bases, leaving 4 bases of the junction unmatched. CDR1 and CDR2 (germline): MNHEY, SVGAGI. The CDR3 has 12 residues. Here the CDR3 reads CASSPRQGGYTF. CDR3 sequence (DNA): TGTGCCAGCAGTCCGAGACAGGGGGGCTACACCTTC.

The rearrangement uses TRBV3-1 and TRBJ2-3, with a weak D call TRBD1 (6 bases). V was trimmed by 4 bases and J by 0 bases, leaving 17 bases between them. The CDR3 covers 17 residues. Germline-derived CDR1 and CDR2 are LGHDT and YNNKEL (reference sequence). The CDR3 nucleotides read TGTGCCAGCAGCCCCTACCTGGACAGAGCGAGCACAGATACGCAGTATTTT. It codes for CASSPYLDRASTDTQYF.

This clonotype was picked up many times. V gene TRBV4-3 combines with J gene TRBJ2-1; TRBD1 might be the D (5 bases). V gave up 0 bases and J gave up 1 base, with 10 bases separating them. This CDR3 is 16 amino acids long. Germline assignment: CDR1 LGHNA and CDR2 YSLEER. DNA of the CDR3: TGCGCCAGCAGCCAAGACAGACAGCCTTCCTACAATGAGCAGTTCTTC. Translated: CASSQDRQPSYNEQFF.

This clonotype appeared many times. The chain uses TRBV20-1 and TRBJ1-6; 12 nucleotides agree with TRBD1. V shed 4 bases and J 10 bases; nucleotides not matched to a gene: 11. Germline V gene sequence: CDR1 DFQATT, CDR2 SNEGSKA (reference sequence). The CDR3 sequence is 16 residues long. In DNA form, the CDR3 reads TGCAGTGCTATTCCCGGGACAGGGGGCGCATACTCACCCCTCCACTTT. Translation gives CSAIPGTGGAYSPLHF.

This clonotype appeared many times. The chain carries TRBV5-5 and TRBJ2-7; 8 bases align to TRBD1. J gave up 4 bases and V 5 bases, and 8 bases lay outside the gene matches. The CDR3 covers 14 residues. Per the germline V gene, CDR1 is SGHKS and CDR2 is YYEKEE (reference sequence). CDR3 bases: TGTGCCAGCAGGATTGGACAGGGTCCGTACGAGCAGTACTTC. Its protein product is CASRIGQGPYEQYF.

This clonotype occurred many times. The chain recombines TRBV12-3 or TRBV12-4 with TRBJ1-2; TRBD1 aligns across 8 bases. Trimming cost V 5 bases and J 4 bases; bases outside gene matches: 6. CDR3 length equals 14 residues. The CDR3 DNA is TGTGCCAGCAGTCCCGCAGGGGGCGGCTATGGCTACACCTTC. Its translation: CASSPAGGGYGYTF.

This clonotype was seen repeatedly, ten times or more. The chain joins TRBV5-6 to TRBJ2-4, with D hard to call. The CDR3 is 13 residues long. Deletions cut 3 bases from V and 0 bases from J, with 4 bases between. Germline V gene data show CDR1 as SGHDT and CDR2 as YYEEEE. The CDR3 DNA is TGTGCCAGCAGCTCGCTAGCCAAAAACATTCAGTACTTC. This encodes CASSSLAKNIQYF.

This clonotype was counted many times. CDR3 nucleotides: TGCAGTGCTTCCACCACTAGCAGATACGAGCAGTACTTC. Protein sequence: CSASTTSRYEQYF. The rearrangement joins TRBV20-1 to TRBJ2-7; perhaps TRBD2 as D (6 bases). CDR3 length: 13 residues. Per the germline V gene, CDR1 is DFQATT and CDR2 is SNEGSKA (reference sequence). Trimming removed 5 bases at V and 4 bases at J, with 15 bases between.

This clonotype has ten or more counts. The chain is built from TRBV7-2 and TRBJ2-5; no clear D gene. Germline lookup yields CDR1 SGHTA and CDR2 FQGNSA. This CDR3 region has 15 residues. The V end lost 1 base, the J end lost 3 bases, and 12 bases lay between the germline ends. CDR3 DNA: TGTGCCAGCAGCTTAGACCGGTACAGCGAAGAGACCCAGTACTTC. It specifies CASSLDRYSEETQYF.

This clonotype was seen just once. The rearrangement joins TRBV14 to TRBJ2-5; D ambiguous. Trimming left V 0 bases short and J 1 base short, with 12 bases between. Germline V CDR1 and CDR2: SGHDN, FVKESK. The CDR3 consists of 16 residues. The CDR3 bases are TGTGCCAGCAGCCAAGATGTGGGTATTGTCCAAGAGACCCAGTACTTC. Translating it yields CASSQDVGIVQETQYF.

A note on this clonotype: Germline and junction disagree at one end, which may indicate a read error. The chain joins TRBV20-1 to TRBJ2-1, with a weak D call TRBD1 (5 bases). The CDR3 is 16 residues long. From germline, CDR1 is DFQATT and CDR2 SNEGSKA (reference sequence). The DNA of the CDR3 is TGCAGCGCTAGGGTCCAGGGTCCGGCCAACACGGGTGAGCAGTTCTTC. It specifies CSARVQGPANTGEQFF.

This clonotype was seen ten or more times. CDR3 amino acids: CASGVGAGNEQFF. In DNA, the CDR3 is TGCGCCAGCGGGGTAGGAGCGGGAAATGAGCAGTTCTTC. V is TRBV10-2 and J is TRBJ2-1; 7 positions agree with TRBD2. CDR1 and CDR2 (germline): WSHSY, SAAADI. This CDR3 spans 13 amino acids. Unmatched junction bases numbered 8, after V lost 8 bases and J lost 7 bases.

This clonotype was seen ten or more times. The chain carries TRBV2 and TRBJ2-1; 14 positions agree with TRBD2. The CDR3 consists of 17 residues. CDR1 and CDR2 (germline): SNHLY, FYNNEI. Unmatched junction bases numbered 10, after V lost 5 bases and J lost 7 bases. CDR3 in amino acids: CASSPLGLAGVDNEQFF. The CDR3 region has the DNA TGTGCCAGCAGTCCCCTGGGACTAGCGGGAGTTGATAATGAGCAGTTCTTC.

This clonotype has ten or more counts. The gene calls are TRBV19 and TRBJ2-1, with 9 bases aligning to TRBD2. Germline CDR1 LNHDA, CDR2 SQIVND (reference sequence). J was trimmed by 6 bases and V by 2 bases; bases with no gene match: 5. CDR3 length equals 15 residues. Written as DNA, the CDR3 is TGTGCCAGTAGTATATTCCCGGGACTAGCCAATGAGCAGTTCTTC. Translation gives CASSIFPGLANEQFF.

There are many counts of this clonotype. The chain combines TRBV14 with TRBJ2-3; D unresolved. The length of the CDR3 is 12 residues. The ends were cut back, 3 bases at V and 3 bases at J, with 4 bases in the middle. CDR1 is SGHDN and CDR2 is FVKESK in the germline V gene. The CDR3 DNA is TGTGCCAGCAGCCAGCTGACAGATACGCAGTATTTT. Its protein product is CASSQLTDTQYF.

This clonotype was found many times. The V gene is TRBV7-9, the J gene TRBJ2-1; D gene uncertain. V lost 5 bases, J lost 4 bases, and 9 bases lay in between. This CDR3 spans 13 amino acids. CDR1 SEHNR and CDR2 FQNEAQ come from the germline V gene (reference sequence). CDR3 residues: CASSNSEYNEQFF. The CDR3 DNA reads TGTGCCAGCAGCAATTCGGAGTACAATGAGCAGTTCTTC.

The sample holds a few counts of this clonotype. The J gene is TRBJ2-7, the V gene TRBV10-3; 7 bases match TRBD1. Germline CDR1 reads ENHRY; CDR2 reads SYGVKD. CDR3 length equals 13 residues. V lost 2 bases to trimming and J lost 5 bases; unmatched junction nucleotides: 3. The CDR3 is CAISERTGDEQYF. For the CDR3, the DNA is TGTGCCATCAGTGAGAGAACAGGGGACGAGCAGTACTTC.

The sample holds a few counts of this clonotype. CDR3 loop: CASSLRAGTDEKLFF. The CDR3 coding sequence is TGTGCCAGCAGTTTAAGGGCAGGGACGGATGAAAAACTGTTTTTT. This rearrangement joins TRBV28 to TRBJ1-4; a possible D gene is TRBD1 (5 bases). Trimming removed 2 bases at V and 6 bases at J, with 13 bases between. CDR3 size: 15 residues. Germline V gives CDR1 MDHEN, CDR2 SYDVKM.